One and the same sample provided the 30 T cell receptor beta chains below, sequenced in a study of OX40 agonist ivuxolimab in advanced cancers. Clones were read by immunoSEQ multiplex PCR, and TCRdb kept only the in-frame ones, dropping some. The profile shows 7,200 or so clones, 65% to 75% of them singletons. The sample in question was CD4+ or CD8+ T cells sorted from blood, obtained in a trial of the OX40 agonist ivuxolimab. These receptors all stem from an adult with an advanced solid tumor such as melanoma, head and neck, liver or kidney cancer.

This clone was recorded only once. The chain links TRBV5-6 to TRBJ2-7; TRBD1 might be the D (6 bases). From germline, CDR1 is SGHDT and CDR2 YYEEEE. V gave up 1 base and J gave up 3 bases, with 14 bases separating them. This CDR3 has 15 amino acids. The CDR3 nucleotides are TGTGCCAGCAGCTTGTGGGACAAGGCCCTCTACGAGCAGTACTTC. Its translation is CASSLWDKALYEQYF.

The chain couples TRBV2 to TRBJ2-2; D unclear. The CDR3 runs to 13 residues. The germline gives CDR1 SNHLY, CDR2 FYNNEI. The V end was cut by 6 bases, the J end by 6 bases, with 11 bases between. The CDR3 spells CASSDEWAGELFF. DNA for the CDR3: TGTGCCAGCAGCGACGAATGGGCCGGGGAGCTGTTTTTT.

In its sample, this clone was seen once. The CDR3 is CASSLGPGTGGNTIYF. The CDR3 nucleotides read TGTGCCAGCAGCTTAGGTCCCGGTACTGGTGGAAACACCATATATTTT. This sequence joins TRBV11-2 and TRBJ1-3, with D unresolved. Trimming took off 1 base at V and 3 bases at J, with 13 bases between the two ends. CDR1 and CDR2 from the germline V gene are SGHAT and FQNNGV. The CDR3 runs 16 residues.

This chain uses TRBV4-1 with TRBJ2-7, with 8 nucleotides matching TRBD1. Losses at the gene ends were 1 base for V and 5 bases for J; bases not matched to a gene: 1. Germline CDR1 MGHRA, CDR2 YSYEKL. The CDR3 totals 13 residues. The CDR3 DNA follows: TGCGCCAGCAGCCAAGTGACAGGGGACGAGCAGTACTTC. Residues: CASSQVTGDEQYF.

The sample holds one count of this clone. V usage is TRBV6-1 and J usage is TRBJ1-6, with 7 bases matching TRBD1. The CDR3 spans 14 residues. CDR1 is MNHNS, CDR2 SASEGT, per germline. The V and J ends lost 2 bases and 11 bases, in that order; junction bases with no gene match: 6. CDR3 in DNA: TGTGCCAGCAGTGAATTGGGACAGAGGACACCCCTCCACTTT. Translation: CASSELGQRTPLHF.

This clone is deemed large (0.1 to 1%). This chain uses TRBV6-6 with TRBJ2-7; 7 bases fit TRBD1. This CDR3 has 13 residues. The germline V gene encodes CDR1 MNHNY and CDR2 SVGAGI (reference sequence). V shed 2 bases, J shed 3 bases, and the junction held 1 base outside the gene matches. The CDR3 region has the DNA TGTGCCAGCAGTTACCAGGGGGACTACGAGCAGTACTTC. It is translated as CASSYQGDYEQYF.

This chain links TRBV5-1 with TRBJ2-7; TRBD2 matches 8 bases. Germline-derived CDR1 and CDR2 are SGHRS and YFSETQ. V was clipped by 4 bases and J by 0 bases; unmatched bases: 12. The CDR3 spans 17 residues. The CDR3: CASSRGLEPRSSYEQYF. CDR3 nucleotides: TGCGCCAGCAGCCGGGGACTAGAACCCCGGAGCTCCTACGAGCAGTACTTC.

V gene TRBV6-5 combines with J gene TRBJ2-7; D might be TRBD1 (5 bases). Trimming shortened V by 6 bases and J by 0 bases, and 12 bases separated the two germline ends. Germline CDR1 MNHEY, CDR2 SVGAGI. This CDR3 spans 14 amino acids. CDR3 in DNA: TGTGCCAGCAGCACGTCAGGGATCTCCTACGAGCAGTACTTC. Residues: CASSTSGISYEQYF.

About this clone itself: The conserved final phenylalanine or tryptophan is absent from the CDR3, which likely points to a read error. The chain carries TRBV11-2 and TRBJ1-6; 8 nucleotides align to TRBD1. The junction had 5 bases not matched to a gene; V was cut back by 9 bases and J by 7 bases. Germline assignment: CDR1 SGHAT and CDR2 FQNNGV. This CDR3 contains 13 residues. CDR3 region: CARWTGQNSPLHL. CDR3 DNA sequence: TGTGCCAGATGGACAGGGCAGAATTCACCCCTCCACTTG.

The chain carries TRBV29-1 and TRBJ1-5; a weak D match, TRBD1 (6 bases). With 6 bases removed from V and 0 bases from J, the gap between germline ends came to 15 bases. Looked up from germline, CDR1 is SQVTM and CDR2 is ANQGSEA. The CDR3 is made up of 15 amino acids. CDR3 bases: TGCAGCGTACTCCGGACAGCTTATAGCAATCAGCCCCAGCATTTT. Its protein product is CSVLRTAYSNQPQHF.

The chain couples TRBV28 to TRBJ2-1; 8 positions match TRBD1. The germline V gene encodes CDR1 MDHEN and CDR2 SYDVKM. After removal of 3 bases from V and 7 bases from J, the junction contained 14 bases not matched to a gene. The length of the CDR3 is 17 residues. The DNA of the CDR3 is TGTGCCAGCAGTTTTTATCAGCAGGGGGCAGAAGGAAATGAGCAGTTCTTC. Its translation is CASSFYQQGAEGNEQFF. The full variable domain, in which reference TRBV28 and TRBJ2-1 provide the parts outside the CDR3, is DVKVTQSSRYLVKRTGEKVFLECVQDMDHENMFWYRQDPGLGLRLIYFSYDVKMKEKGDIPEGYSVSREKKERFSLILESASTNQTSMYLCASSFYQQGAEGNEQFFGPGTRLTVL.

The chain combines TRBV15 with TRBJ2-1; 7 bases are a match to TRBD1. This CDR3 spans 15 amino acids. The germline V gene has CDR1 LNHNV and CDR2 YYDKDF (reference sequence). Losses at the gene ends were 1 base for V and 5 bases for J; bases not matched to a gene: 5. CDR3 loop: CATSRVSQGNNEQFF. The DNA of the CDR3 is TGTGCCACCAGCAGAGTATCACAGGGGAACAATGAGCAGTTCTTC.

This sequence joins TRBV5-3 and TRBJ1-1, with D unclear. TRBV5-3 has ORF status, its function being uncertain. There are 13 residues in the CDR3. With 8 bases removed from V and 9 bases from J, the gap between germline ends came to 20 bases. This CDR3 reads CASSAERELQAFF. In nucleotides, the CDR3 is TGTGCCAGCAGCGCCGAAAGGGAATTGCAAGCTTTCTTT.

The rearrangement links TRBV18 to TRBJ2-7; no clear D gene. CDR3 length equals 15 residues. Trimming cost V 0 bases and J 4 bases, with 13 bases left between them. CDR1 KGHSH and CDR2 LQKENI come from the germline V gene. CDR3 amino acids: CASSPPVSQSYEQYF. CDR3 DNA sequence: TGTGCCAGCTCACCACCGGTTAGTCAAAGTTACGAGCAGTACTTC.

This sequence joins TRBV10-3 and TRBJ2-2; 8 nucleotides align to TRBD1. Looked up from germline, CDR1 is ENHRY and CDR2 is SYGVKD. Trimming cost V 6 bases and J 8 bases; bases outside gene matches: 8. The CDR3 extends over 14 amino acids. CDR3 loop: CAIRDRGEGGELFF. The DNA of the CDR3 is TGTGCCATCAGAGACAGGGGTGAAGGAGGGGAGCTGTTTTTT.

This chain uses TRBV4-3 with TRBJ1-2, with 8 bases matching TRBD1. Germline trimming cut 0 bases from V and 4 bases from J; bases unmatched to any gene: 10. Germline-derived CDR1 and CDR2 are LGHNA and YSLEER. The CDR3 is 17 residues long. The CDR3 here is CASSQDLGTGIIYGYTF. The CDR3 DNA reads as TGCGCCAGCAGCCAAGATCTTGGGACAGGAATTATCTATGGCTACACCTTC.

This chain links TRBV4-1 with TRBJ1-4; D might be TRBD1 (6 bases). CDR1 is MGHRA, CDR2 YSYEKL, per germline. The V and J ends lost 4 bases and 0 bases respectively, with 15 bases between them. The CDR3 extends over 17 amino acids. CDR3 nucleotide sequence: TGCGCCAGCAGCCCCTTTAATGCAGGGGCAACTAATGAAAAACTGTTTTTT. It yields the protein CASSPFNAGATNEKLFF.

The rearrangement links TRBV6-5 to TRBJ1-1; 8 nucleotides agree with TRBD1. Germline loops: CDR1 MNHEY, CDR2 SVGAGI. V lost 5 bases, J lost 0 bases, and 5 bases stayed unmatched. CDR3 length equals 15 residues. This CDR3 is CASSQWDRLNTEAFF. The CDR3 DNA is TGTGCCAGCAGTCAGTGGGACAGGTTGAACACTGAAGCTTTCTTT.

As regards this clone: Only one base separates this from a far larger clonotype, so it likely reflects a read error. The chain carries TRBV7-2 and TRBJ2-1, with D uncertain. CDR1 is SGHTA, CDR2 FQGNSA, per germline. Trimming took 4 bases from V and 7 from J, leaving 5 bases between them. The CDR3 length is 11 residues. The chain's CDR3 is CASSWVNEQFF. CDR3 coding DNA: TGTGCCAGCAGCTGGGTAAATGAGCAGTTCTTC.

This clone was found once. J is TRBJ2-7 and V is TRBV4-3; the D gene is possibly TRBD2 (5 bases). The CDR3 sequence is 16 residues long. Germline loops: CDR1 LGHNA, CDR2 YSLEER. V shed 3 bases and J shed 2 bases, with 17 bases lying between them. The CDR3 sequence is CASSHSYRESAYEQYF. The CDR3, as DNA: TGCGCCAGCAGCCATTCATACCGGGAATCGGCCTACGAGCAGTACTTC.

V gene TRBV13 combines with J gene TRBJ2-7; D possibly uses TRBD1 or TRBD2 (5 bases each). This CDR3 has 13 amino acids. Germline V gene sequence: CDR1 PRHDT, CDR2 FYEKMQ (reference sequence). The ends were cut back, 8 bases at V and 2 bases at J, with 13 bases in the middle. The CDR3 DNA reads as TGTGCCAGCGGCCAGGGACCTACCTACGAGCAGTACTTC. Encoded protein: CASGQGPTYEQYF.

This clone was seen once. In nucleotides, the CDR3 is TGTGCCAGCAGTTTAGGCAGGAGGGCTAAGTTTTCTCCATATGGCTACACCTTC. Its protein is CASSLGRRAKFSPYGYTF. The chain joins TRBV5-8 to TRBJ1-2, with no clear D. Germline values: CDR1 SGHTS, CDR2 YDEGEE. The V end was cut by 5 bases, the J end by 5 bases, with 28 bases between. This CDR3 is built from 18 residues.

The CDR3 sequence is CASSQPTGYEAFF. CDR3 bases: TGCGCCAGCAGCCAACCTACCGGGTACGAAGCTTTCTTT. The V call is TRBV4-1, the J call TRBJ1-1, with no clear D. The ends were cut back, 2 bases at V and 8 bases at J, with 12 bases in the middle. The germline V gene has CDR1 MGHRA and CDR2 YSYEKL. The CDR3 is 13 residues long.

CDR3 DNA: TGTGCCAGCAGCTTGGTATGGGGTCAGGACACTGAAGCTTTCTTT. Protein product: CASSLVWGQDTEAFF. The chain links TRBV5-6 to TRBJ1-1; no clear D. The CDR3 contains 15 residues. Deletions cut 0 bases from V and 3 bases from J, with 12 bases between. Looked up from germline, CDR1 is SGHDT and CDR2 is YYEEEE. The full variable domain, completed using reference TRBV5-6 and TRBJ1-1, is DAGVTQSPTHLIKTRGQQVTLRCSPKSGHDTVSWYQQALGQGPQFIFQYYEEEERQRGNFPDRFSGHQFPNYSSELNVNALLLGDSALYLCASSLVWGQDTEAFFGQGTRLTVV.

J is TRBJ2-3 and V is TRBV9, with D possibly being TRBD2 (6 bases). This CDR3 contains 14 residues. Looked up from germline, CDR1 is SGDLS and CDR2 is YYNGEE. V lost 4 bases to trimming and J lost 5 bases, with 14 bases between them. This chain's CDR3 is CASSNGGWGDTQYF. As DNA, the CDR3 is TGTGCCAGCAGCAACGGGGGATGGGGAGATACGCAGTATTTT.

The chain recombines TRBV28 with TRBJ1-2; D remains unclear. Germline V lookup: CDR1 MDHEN, CDR2 SYDVKM. With 1 base removed from V and 0 bases from J, the gap between germline ends came to 9 bases. This CDR3 has 15 amino acids. In DNA, the CDR3 is TGTGCCAGCAGTTTATACCAGGAGTCTAACTATGGCTACACCTTC. Amino acid sequence: CASSLYQESNYGYTF.

The chain couples TRBV27 to TRBJ2-3; 7 nucleotides agree with TRBD1. Germline CDR1 MNHEY, CDR2 SMNVEV (reference sequence). The J segment lost 6 bases and the V segment lost 3 bases, leaving 6 bases of the junction unmatched. The CDR3 loop spans 14 amino acids. CDR3 residues: CASSLFGRGDTQYF. The DNA of the CDR3 is TGTGCCAGCAGTTTGTTTGGCAGGGGGGATACGCAGTATTTT.

This chain links TRBV29-1 with TRBJ1-1; D is unresolved. Trimming cost V 3 bases and J 8 bases, with 10 bases left between them. Germline assignment: CDR1 SQVTM and CDR2 ANQGSEA. The length of the CDR3 is 11 residues. Here the CDR3 DNA reads TGCAGCGTTGATGAGGCGAGAGAAGCTTTCTTT. Encoded protein: CSVDEAREAFF.

This chain joins TRBV14 and TRBJ1-1; D is perhaps TRBD1 (6 bases). CDR1 and CDR2 from the germline V gene are SGHDN and FVKESK. The V end was cut by 5 bases, the J end by 5 bases, with 21 bases between. The CDR3 totals 16 residues. The DNA of the CDR3 is TGTGCCAGCAGCGTCGCCAGGGGCCTGGGGAGGACTGAAGCTTTCTTT. Residues: CASSVARGLGRTEAFF.

The chain joins TRBV2 to TRBJ1-2; 7 bases fit TRBD1. CDR1 is SNHLY and CDR2 is FYNNEI in the germline V gene. This CDR3 has 16 residues. V shed 5 bases and J 4 bases; nucleotides not matched to a gene: 13. In nucleotides, the CDR3 is TGTGCCAGCAGTTCCAGCGGGAGGGGGCGAGCCTATGGCTACACCTTC. Residues: CASSSSGRGRAYGYTF.